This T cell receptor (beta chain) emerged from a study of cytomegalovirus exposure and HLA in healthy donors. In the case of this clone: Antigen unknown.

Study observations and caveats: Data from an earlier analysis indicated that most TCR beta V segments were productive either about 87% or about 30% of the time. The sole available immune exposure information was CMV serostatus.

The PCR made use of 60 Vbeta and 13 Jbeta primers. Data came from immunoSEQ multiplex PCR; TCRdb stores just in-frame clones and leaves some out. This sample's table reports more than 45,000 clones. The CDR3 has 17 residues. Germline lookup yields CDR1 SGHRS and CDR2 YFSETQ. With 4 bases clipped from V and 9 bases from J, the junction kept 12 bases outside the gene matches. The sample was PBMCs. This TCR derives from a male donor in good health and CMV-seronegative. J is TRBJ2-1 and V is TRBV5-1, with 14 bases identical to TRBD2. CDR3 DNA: TGCGCCAGCAGCCCAGGGACTAGCGGGGGCACCGTGAGTGAGCAGTTCTTC. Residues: CASSPGTSGGTVSEQFF.